The 13 T cell receptor beta chains below were found in one sample sequenced in a study of blood T cell repertoires in COVID-19. The repertoire was sequenced with immunoSEQ multiplex PCR; TCRdb's copy has only in-frame clones and lacks some. The table records about 160,000 clones, roughly four fifths of them present only once. The sample consisted of peripheral blood. These receptors all come from a human donor in a cohort sampled during active COVID-19.

The genes are TRBV3-1 (or the pseudogene TRBV3-2) and TRBJ1-3, with TRBD1 identical over 8 bases. With 4 bases clipped from V and 2 bases from J, the junction kept 7 bases outside the gene matches. The CDR3 runs to 16 residues. The germline V gene encodes CDR1 LGHDT and CDR2 YNNKEL (reference sequence). The DNA of the CDR3 is TGTGCCAGCAGCCCGCAACCAGGGGGCCCTGGAAACACCATATATTTT. This translates into CASSPQPGGPGNTIYF.

The chain employs TRBV10-3 and TRBJ1-5, with a possible D match to TRBD1 (6 bases). Germline V lookup: CDR1 ENHRY, CDR2 SYGVKD. This CDR3 comprises 17 residues. The V gene lost 0 bases and the J gene lost 2 bases, with 14 bases spanning the gap. The CDR3 reads CAISESPDSLGNQPQHF. The CDR3 region has the DNA TGTGCCATCAGTGAGTCCCCGGACAGTCTGGGCAATCAGCCCCAGCATTTT.

This clone has just one count. This rearrangement joins TRBV6-2 or TRBV6-3 to TRBJ2-1, with D uncertain. Germline CDR1 MNHEY, CDR2 SVGEGT. This CDR3 spans 14 amino acids. Trimming left V 0 bases short and J 5 bases short, with 8 bases between. The CDR3 region is CASSYSSPDNEQFF. CDR3 nucleotides: TGTGCCAGCAGTTACTCCTCCCCCGACAATGAGCAGTTCTTC.

This clone was recorded once. This sequence joins TRBV27 and TRBJ2-7; D may be TRBD1 (5 bases). Trimming left V 2 bases short and J 1 base short, with 6 bases between. The CDR3 contains 13 residues. The germline CDR1 and CDR2 sequences are MNHEY and SMNVEV (reference sequence). In DNA, the CDR3 is TGTGCCAGCAGTTTAAGGACATCCTACGAGCAGTACTTC. Amino acid sequence: CASSLRTSYEQYF.

In its sample, this clone was seen a few times. This chain joins TRBV11-2 and TRBJ1-6, with a possible D match to TRBD1 (6 bases). The CDR3 has 18 amino acids. The germline gives CDR1 SGHAT, CDR2 FQNNGV. The germline V and J ends were trimmed by 5 bases and 0 bases, with 17 bases remaining between them. This CDR3 reads CASSKALRGSSYNSPLHF. As DNA, the CDR3 is TGTGCCAGCAGCAAAGCGCTCAGGGGCAGCTCCTATAATTCACCCCTCCACTTT.

The table lists this clone with many counts. The rearrangement links TRBV5-5 to TRBJ2-7, with 8 bases fitting TRBD1. This CDR3 contains 15 residues. Germline V gives CDR1 SGHKS, CDR2 YYEKEE (reference sequence). J was trimmed by 0 bases and V by 3 bases; bases with no gene match: 5. The CDR3 reads CASSSGQGFSYEQYF. DNA for the CDR3: TGTGCCAGCAGCTCCGGACAGGGCTTCTCCTACGAGCAGTACTTC.

The chain has TRBV30 and TRBJ2-1; D uncertain. V shed 3 bases and J shed 9 bases, with 9 bases lying between them. CDR1 and CDR2 from the germline V gene are GTSNPN and SVGIG (reference sequence). This CDR3 has 11 amino acids. DNA for the CDR3: TGTGCCTGGAGCGGTTCTTTTGAGCAGTTCTTC. Its protein is CAWSGSFEQFF.

The V call is TRBV4-3, the J call TRBJ1-2, with D possibly TRBD1 on 6 matching bases. The germline V gene encodes CDR1 LGHNA and CDR2 YSLEER. The V end was cut by 0 bases, the J end by 8 bases, with 19 bases between. There are 16 residues in the CDR3. The CDR3 spells CASSQDRGDTRYGYTF. Here the CDR3 DNA reads TGCGCCAGCAGCCAAGATCGGGGGGACACGAGGTACGGCTACACCTTC.

The chain uses TRBV6-2 or TRBV6-3 and TRBJ2-7; 13 bases agree with TRBD2. The CDR3 contains 15 residues. J gave up 0 bases and V 6 bases, and 2 bases lay outside the gene matches. The germline CDR1 and CDR2 sequences are MNHEY and SVGEGT. CDR3 bases: TGTGCCAGCAGCCGGACTAGCGGGGGCTCCTACGAGCAGTACTTC. This gives the protein CASSRTSGGSYEQYF.

The chain joins TRBV30 to TRBJ2-4, with D possibly matching TRBD1 (6 bases). The germline V gene encodes CDR1 GTSNPN and CDR2 SVGIG (reference sequence). V gave up 5 bases and J gave up 0 bases, with 11 bases separating them. The CDR3 runs 14 residues. The CDR3 region is CAWGQRVAKNIQYF. The CDR3 nucleotides read TGTGCCTGGGGACAGCGAGTAGCCAAAAACATTCAGTACTTC. The variable domain in full, with the rest retrieved from reference TRBV30 and TRBJ2-4, is SQTIHQWPATLVQPVGSPLSLECTVEGTSNPNLYWYRQAAGRGLQLLFYSVGIGQISSEVPQNLSASRPQDRQFILSSKKLLLSDSGFYLCAWGQRVAKNIQYFGAGTRLSVL.

The rearrangement links TRBV7-6 to TRBJ2-3; 7 nucleotides align to TRBD1. This CDR3 region has 17 residues. J was trimmed by 2 bases and V by 5 bases; bases with no gene match: 13. The germline gives CDR1 SGHVS, CDR2 FNYEAQ. For the CDR3, the DNA is TGTGCCAGCAGCCCCTCCCTTCACGGGACAGCCACAGATACGCAGTATTTT. This encodes CASSPSLHGTATDTQYF.

This rearrangement joins TRBV7-8 to TRBJ1-2; possibly TRBD1 for D (6 bases). From germline, CDR1 is SGHVS and CDR2 FQNEAQ. V lost 1 base, J lost 5 bases, and 14 bases lay in between. This CDR3 has 15 residues. The DNA of the CDR3 is TGTGCCAGCAGCTTAGATGGACAGATCCCGTATGGCTACACCTTC. Encoded protein: CASSLDGQIPYGYTF.

This clone was found a few times. The chain uses TRBV10-2 and TRBJ1-1; 7 bases are a match to TRBD1. CDR1 WSHSY and CDR2 SAAADI come from the germline V gene. This CDR3 is 14 amino acids long. After removal of 4 bases from V and 3 bases from J, the junction contained 5 bases not matched to a gene. The CDR3 DNA follows: TGCGCCAGCAGTGTCGGGACAGTGGACACTGAAGCTTTCTTT. The encoded protein is CASSVGTVDTEAFF.